Sequencing of this T cell receptor beta chain was carried out in a study of shared clonotypes between healthy human individuals. General observations from the study: Few donors limited the genetic and exposure-history diversity represented. In four donors, around 4.8% of naive CD4 clonotypes appeared in common.

Every subset's genomic DNA went evenly onto several immunoSEQ plates. Data came from immunoSEQ multiplex PCR; TCRdb stores just in-frame clones and leaves some out. The table lists just over 2,000,000 clones, about 95% of them singletons. This CDR3 is 14 amino acids long. Trimming left V 6 bases short and J 5 bases short, with 16 bases between. CDR1 is MNHEY, CDR2 SVGAGI, per germline. Worth noting for this clone: Its specificity is unknown.

Positive CCR7 selection of CD45RO-negative cells yielded the naive CD8 cells, and terminally differentiated effector memory CD45RA+ cells were excluded. J is TRBJ2-5 and V is TRBV6-5, with a tentative D call TRBD2 (6 bases). The sequence was collected from a man between 18 and 29 years old in good health. The sample comprised naive CD8+ T cells sorted from blood. DNA of the CDR3: TGTGCCAGCAGCCAATGGGCTAGCGAGGAGACCCAGTACTTC. Translating gives CASSQWASEETQYF.